These 26 T cell receptor beta chains were all obtained from the same sample, sequenced in a study of CD8 T cells in ankylosing spondylitis. Via MiXCR, TCRdb re-called the 5' RACE reads, giving one row per CDR3 protein. The sample consists of over 60,000 distinct CDR3 sequences, roughly 5.3% of them appearing once. Material for sequencing was blood, either unsorted or a sorted T cell fraction (not recorded which). These TCRs come from a male donor with ankylosing spondylitis or in good health (not recorded which).

This clonotype was counted at least ten times. This CDR3 is CASSPMGPGSSQPQHF. The CDR3 coding sequence is TGTGCCAGCAGCCCAATGGGGCCAGGGTCCTCTCAGCCCCAGCATTTT. This chain links TRBV5-5 with TRBJ1-5; tentative D call: TRBD1 (5 bases). The CDR3 extends over 16 amino acids. Deletions cut 4 bases from V and 6 bases from J, with 20 bases between. CDR1 and CDR2 from the germline V gene are SGHKS and YYEKEE (reference sequence).

This clonotype occurred a few times. V and J are TRBV15 and TRBJ1-1; D is unclear. The CDR3 runs to 13 residues. Germline CDR1 LNHNV, CDR2 YYDKDF (reference sequence). The V end lost 6 bases, the J end lost 2 bases, and 10 bases lay between the germline ends. CDR3 protein: CATSLTLNTEAFF. CDR3 DNA: TGTGCCACCAGTTTAACTCTAAACACTGAAGCTTTCTTT.

This clonotype appeared many times. The chain uses TRBV20-1 and TRBJ1-1, with D possibly TRBD1 on 5 matching bases. The CDR3 consists of 13 residues. Germline values: CDR1 DFQATT, CDR2 SNEGSKA (reference sequence). V was pared by 3 bases and J by 5 bases, with 13 bases between. The CDR3 DNA reads TGCAGTGCTAGCGGGGGAGGGAAGACTGAAGCTTTCTTT. Amino acid sequence: CSASGGGKTEAFF.

This clonotype was recorded many times. The chain links TRBV5-1 to TRBJ2-1; perhaps D is TRBD1 or TRBD2 (5 bases each). Germline loops: CDR1 SGHRS, CDR2 YFSETQ. This CDR3 has 14 residues. Trimming pared 4 bases from V and 3 bases from J, leaving 11 bases between. In DNA, the CDR3 is TGCGCCAGCAGCGGGGCAGGGAGCTACAATGAGCAGTTCTTC. Translated, it gives CASSGAGSYNEQFF.

The genes are TRBV5-5 and TRBJ2-7; no clear D. The CDR3 is 18 residues long. V was cut by 4 bases and J by 0 bases, with 23 bases left in between. The germline V gene encodes CDR1 SGHKS and CDR2 YYEKEE (reference sequence). The CDR3 here is CASSTKPTSLIYSYEQYF. DNA of the CDR3: TGTGCCAGCAGCACCAAACCTACGAGCCTAATATACTCCTACGAGCAGTACTTC.

In its sample, this clonotype was seen many times. V usage is TRBV29-1 and J usage is TRBJ1-2; 7 bases fit TRBD1. Trimming removed 5 bases from V and 2 bases from J; junction bases left unmatched: 2. The CDR3 length is 12 residues. From germline, CDR1 is SQVTM and CDR2 ANQGSEA. Written as DNA, the CDR3 is TGCAGCGTTCCACAGGGGAACTATGGCTACACCTTC. The encoded protein is CSVPQGNYGYTF.

This sequence joins TRBV7-9 and TRBJ2-7, with D uncertain. Germline V lookup: CDR1 SEHNR, CDR2 FQNEAQ (reference sequence). V was trimmed by 5 bases and J by 5 bases, leaving 19 bases between them. CDR3 length: 15 amino acids. CDR3 region: CASSLIQRNRHEQYF. The DNA of the CDR3 is TGTGCCAGCAGCCTCATACAGAGAAACCGCCACGAGCAGTACTTC.

This clonotype showed up many times. The genes are TRBV19 and TRBJ1-5; D ambiguous. Trimming removed 9 bases from V and 7 bases from J, with 19 bases in between. Germline loops: CDR1 LNHDA, CDR2 SQIVND (reference sequence). CDR3 length equals 14 residues. The CDR3 loop reads CASTPVNPSQPQHF. CDR3 nucleotides: TGTGCCAGCACCCCCGTAAATCCCAGCCAGCCCCAGCATTTT.

This clonotype appeared many times. V usage is TRBV12-3 or TRBV12-4 and J usage is TRBJ2-7; tentative D call: TRBD2 (5 bases). The germline V and J ends were trimmed by 6 bases and 0 bases, with 9 bases remaining between them. The CDR3 sequence is 13 residues long. The CDR3 here is CASSQGSSYEQYF. DNA of the CDR3: TGTGCCAGCAGCCAAGGGAGCTCCTACGAGCAGTACTTC.

This clonotype was found many times. The CDR3: CSATPAAEQYF. CDR3 bases: TGCAGTGCTACCCCCGCAGCCGAGCAGTACTTC. This chain joins TRBV20-1 and TRBJ2-7; D gene unclear. This CDR3 has 11 amino acids. From germline, CDR1 is DFQATT and CDR2 SNEGSKA (reference sequence). V dropped 4 bases and J dropped 6 bases, with 10 bases sitting between them.

The chain joins TRBV11-2 to TRBJ2-3; 9 positions agree with TRBD2. The CDR3 has 15 residues. The germline CDR1 and CDR2 sequences are SGHAT and FQNNGV. V dropped 6 bases and J dropped 0; count of bases not matched to a gene: 4. The CDR3 loop is CASSLSGGSTDTQYF. The CDR3 DNA follows: TGTGCCAGCAGTCTTAGCGGGGGAAGCACAGATACGCAGTATTTT.

This clonotype has a count of ten or more. The chain recombines TRBV18 with TRBJ2-1; 7 positions agree with TRBD2. Germline assignment: CDR1 KGHSH and CDR2 LQKENI. Unmatched junction bases numbered 11, after V lost 5 bases and J lost 7 bases. This CDR3 has 15 residues. The CDR3 here is CASSGSRLAGNEQFF. In DNA form, the CDR3 reads TGTGCCAGCTCAGGCTCAAGACTAGCTGGGAATGAGCAGTTCTTC.

The chain has TRBV7-2 and TRBJ1-5, with TRBD1 as a possible D gene (5 bases). From germline, CDR1 is SGHTA and CDR2 FQGNSA. The CDR3 contains 14 residues. The V and J ends lost 5 bases and 5 bases respectively, with 13 bases between them. The CDR3 DNA sequence: TGTGCCAGCAGCCCGAGGGGAAAAGATCAGCCCCAGCATTTT. Protein sequence: CASSPRGKDQPQHF. The full variable domain, rest sourced from reference TRBV7-2 and TRBJ1-5, is GAGVSQSPSNKVTEKGKDVELRCDPISGHTALYWYRQSLGQGLEFLIYFQGNSAPDKSGLPSDRFSAERTGGSVSTLTIQRTQQEDSAVYLCASSPRGKDQPQHFGDGTRLSIL.

By share, this clonotype ranks as medium-sized. V and J are TRBV4-1 and TRBJ2-7, with 8 bases lining up with TRBD2. This CDR3 spans 15 amino acids. J lost 4 bases, V lost 1 base, and 6 bases had no gene match. Germline CDR1 is MGHRA and CDR2 is YSYEKL. For the CDR3, the DNA is TGCGCCAGCAGCCAAGGAGTCGGCGGGGGGTACGAGCAGTACTTC. This sequence encodes CASSQGVGGGYEQYF.

Ten or more counts support this clonotype. The chain employs TRBV20-1 and TRBJ2-1; D may be TRBD2 (7 bases). The germline V gene encodes CDR1 DFQATT and CDR2 SNEGSKA (reference sequence). This CDR3 comprises 16 residues. Trimming removed 6 bases at V and 1 base at J, with 19 bases between. CDR3 loop: CSATTFAGASYNEQFF. CDR3 bases: TGCAGTGCAACAACCTTCGCGGGGGCTTCCTACAATGAGCAGTTCTTC.

This clonotype has at least ten counts. This chain uses TRBV6-1 with TRBJ2-5; perhaps TRBD1 as D (5 bases). Trimming removed 6 bases at V and 3 bases at J, with 20 bases between. This CDR3 is built from 16 residues. Germline CDR1 and CDR2: MNHNS and SASEGT. In DNA, the CDR3 is TGTGCCAGCAGCCTCTGGGAAGTAGGGGTGGAAGAGACCCAGTACTTC. It is translated as CASSLWEVGVEETQYF.

This clonotype has more than one count but fewer than ten. The chain joins TRBV24-1 to TRBJ2-3; D gene ambiguous. The germline V gene has CDR1 KGHDR and CDR2 SFDVKD. This CDR3 region has 13 residues. Deletions cut 7 bases from V and 0 bases from J, with 7 bases between. The CDR3 nucleotides are TGTGCCACCAGCGAGGCTAGCACAGATACGCAGTATTTT. Protein: CATSEASTDTQYF.

In its sample, this clonotype was seen many times. The chain is built from TRBV5-1 and TRBJ2-7; 9 bases align to TRBD1. After removal of 4 bases from V and 6 bases from J, the junction contained 2 bases not matched to a gene. The CDR3 runs 12 residues. CDR1 is SGHRS, CDR2 YFSETQ, per germline. The CDR3 coding sequence is TGCGCCAGCAGCACAGGGGGCGCCGAGCAGTACTTC. It is translated as CASSTGGAEQYF.

At least ten counts were recorded for this clonotype. The chain uses TRBV5-1 and TRBJ2-2; 8 bases align to TRBD1. The CDR3 is 14 amino acids. Germline loops: CDR1 SGHRS, CDR2 YFSETQ. V dropped 7 bases and J dropped 6; count of bases not matched to a gene: 8. Here the CDR3 DNA reads TGCGCCAGCGACAGGGGAGATTTGGCCGGGGAGCTGTTTTTT. It is translated as CASDRGDLAGELFF.

This clonotype has at least ten counts. V gene TRBV15 combines with J gene TRBJ1-1; tentatively, D is TRBD1 (5 bases). Germline V gene sequence: CDR1 LNHNV, CDR2 YYDKDF (reference sequence). The CDR3 has 14 amino acids. V lost 2 bases and J 4 bases, leaving 11 bases between the germline ends. This CDR3 reads CATSRSSGRTEAFF. The CDR3, as DNA: TGTGCCACCAGCAGATCCTCGGGGCGCACTGAAGCTTTCTTT.

The chain carries TRBV11-3 and TRBJ2-5, with 16 positions matching TRBD2. This CDR3 has 17 amino acids. V was clipped by 5 bases and J by 4 bases; unmatched bases: 7. CDR1 and CDR2 from the germline V gene are SGHNT and YENEEA. The CDR3 sequence: CASSPGTSGGARETQYF. For the CDR3, the DNA is TGTGCCAGCAGCCCCGGGACTAGCGGGGGGGCGAGAGAGACCCAGTACTTC. Together with reference TRBV11-3 and TRBJ2-5, the CDR3 gives the full variable domain: EAGVVQSPRYKIIEKKQPVAFWCNPISGHNTLYWYLQNLGQGPELLIRYENEEAVDDSQLPKDRFSAERLKGVDSTLKIQPAELGDSAVYLCASSPGTSGGARETQYFGPGTRLLVL.

This clonotype came up many times. The V gene is TRBV12-3 or TRBV12-4, the J gene TRBJ1-1; 9 bases agree with TRBD1. Losses at the gene ends were 5 bases for V and 8 bases for J; bases not matched to a gene: 6. The CDR3 has 13 amino acids. The CDR3 region has the DNA TGTGCCAGCAGTCCGGGGACAGGGAAAGAAGCTTTCTTT. The encoded protein is CASSPGTGKEAFF.

The table lists this clonotype with many counts. CDR3 region: CASSESRGTEAFF. The CDR3 nucleotides are TGTGCCAGCAGTGAATCCAGGGGCACTGAAGCTTTCTTT. The rearrangement uses TRBV6-1 and TRBJ1-1, with D possibly TRBD1 on 6 matching bases. The CDR3 length is 13 residues. V was trimmed by 2 bases and J by 4 bases, leaving 8 bases between them. CDR1 is MNHNS and CDR2 is SASEGT in the germline V gene.

The sample holds many counts of this clonotype. The chain joins TRBV29-1 to TRBJ2-3; D is undetermined. CDR1 and CDR2 from the germline V gene are SQVTM and ANQGSEA. There are 13 residues in the CDR3. Deletions cut 7 bases from V and 0 bases from J, with 11 bases between. The CDR3 here is CSATGWSTDTQYF. The CDR3 DNA sequence: TGCAGCGCCACCGGGTGGAGCACAGATACGCAGTATTTT.

This clonotype was counted many times. V gene TRBV11-1 combines with J gene TRBJ1-2; D gene unclear. From germline, CDR1 is SGHAT and CDR2 FQDESV (reference sequence). This CDR3 has 13 amino acids. V lost 0 bases and J lost 4, with 6 bases in between. The CDR3 loop is CASSLATAYGYTF. CDR3 DNA: TGTGCCAGCAGCTTAGCGACGGCCTATGGCTACACCTTC.

This clonotype was found many times. This chain connects TRBV3-1 to TRBJ1-6; D call uncertain. The CDR3 has 16 residues. V was clipped by 5 bases and J by 7 bases, with 18 bases between them. Germline V gene sequence: CDR1 LGHDT, CDR2 YNNKEL (reference sequence). Here the CDR3 reads CASSYGSENGNSPLHF. The CDR3 DNA is TGTGCCAGCAGCTACGGGTCCGAAAATGGGAATTCACCCCTCCACTTT.